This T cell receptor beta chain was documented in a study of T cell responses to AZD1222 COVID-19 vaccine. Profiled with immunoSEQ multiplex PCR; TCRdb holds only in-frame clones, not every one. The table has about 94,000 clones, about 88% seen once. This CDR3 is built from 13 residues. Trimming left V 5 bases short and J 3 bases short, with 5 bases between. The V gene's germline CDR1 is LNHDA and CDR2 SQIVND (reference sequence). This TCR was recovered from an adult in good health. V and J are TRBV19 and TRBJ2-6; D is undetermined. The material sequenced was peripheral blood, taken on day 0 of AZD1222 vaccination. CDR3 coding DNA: TGTGCCAGTAGTGAGCTTGGGGCCAACGTCCTGACTTTC. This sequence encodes CASSELGANVLTF.